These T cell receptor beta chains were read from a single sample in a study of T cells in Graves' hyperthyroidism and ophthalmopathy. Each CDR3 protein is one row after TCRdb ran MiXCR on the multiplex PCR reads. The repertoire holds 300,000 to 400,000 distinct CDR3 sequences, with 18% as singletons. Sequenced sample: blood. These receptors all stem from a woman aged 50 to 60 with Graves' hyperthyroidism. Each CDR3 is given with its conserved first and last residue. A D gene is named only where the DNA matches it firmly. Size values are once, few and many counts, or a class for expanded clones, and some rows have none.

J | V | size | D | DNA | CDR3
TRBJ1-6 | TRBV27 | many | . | TGTGCCAGCAGTTTTGGACCCGCCGCGAATTCACCCCTCCACTTT | CASSFGPAANSPLHF
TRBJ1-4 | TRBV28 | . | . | TGTGCCAGCAGTTTATCGGGCCCTGAAAAACTGTTTTTT | CASSLSGPEKLFF
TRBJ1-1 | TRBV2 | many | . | TGTGCCAGCATTCAGGTCACTGAAGCTTTCTTT | CASIQVTEAFF
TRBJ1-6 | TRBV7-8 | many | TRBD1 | TGTGCCAGCAGCATATCGACAGGGGATACATCACCCCTCCACTTT | CASSISTGDTSPLHF
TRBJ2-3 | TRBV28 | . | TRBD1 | TGTGCCAGCAGCGCAGGGGGCGCTTCAGATACGCAGTATTTT | CASSAGGASDTQYF
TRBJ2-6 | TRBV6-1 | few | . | TGTGCGTATGGAGGGACTGGGGCCAACGTCCTGACTTTC | CAYGGTGANVLTF
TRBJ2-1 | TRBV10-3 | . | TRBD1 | TGTGCCATCAAGAAGGGCGGACAGGGGGGACCGTCATGGGTTGGGCGAGCGGCCTACAATGAGCAGTTCTTC | CAIKKGGQGGPSWVGRAAYNEQFF
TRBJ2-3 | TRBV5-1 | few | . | TGCGCCAGCAGCTTGGCTCACGGAGAGGAGTCACATACGCAGTATTTT | CASSLAHGEESHTQYF
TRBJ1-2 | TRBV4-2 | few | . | TGTGCCAGCAGCCAAGGTGTAGGGGTTACTAACTATGGCTACACCTTC | CASSQGVGVTNYGYTF
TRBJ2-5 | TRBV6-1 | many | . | TGTGCCAGCGGCAGGGGTAGGGACCAAGAGACCCAGTACTTC | CASGRGRDQETQYF
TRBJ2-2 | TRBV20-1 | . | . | TGCAGTGCTAGATTGGGGAGTGGGCTGTTTTTT | CSARLGSGLFF
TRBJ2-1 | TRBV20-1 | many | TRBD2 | TGCAGTGTTAGCAGCATAGCGGGGGTTACTAATGAGCAGTTCTTC | CSVSSIAGVTNEQFF
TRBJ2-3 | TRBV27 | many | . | TGTGCCAGCAGCCCGTTAGGGTTACTCGGTAAGGGAACAGATACGCAGTATTTT | CASSPLGLLGKGTDTQYF
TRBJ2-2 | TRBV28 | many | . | TGCGCCAGCAGCTTGGCCAACACCGGGGAGCTGTTTTTT | CASSLANTGELFF
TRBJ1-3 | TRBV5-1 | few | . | TGCGCCAGCAGCCCGGATATCAGCAGGTCAGGAAACACCATATATTTT | CASSPDISRSGNTIYF
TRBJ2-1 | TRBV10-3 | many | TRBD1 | TGTGCCATCAGTGCTCCGGGACAGCCGGACAATGAGCAGTTCTTC | CAISAPGQPDNEQFF
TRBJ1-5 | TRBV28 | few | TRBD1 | TGTGCCAGCAGTTTAGAAGCTACAGGGGGCACTCATCAGCCCCAGCATTTT | CASSLEATGGTHQPQHF
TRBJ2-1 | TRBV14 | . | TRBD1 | TGTGCCAGCAGCCAGCGGACAGGGTACAATGAGCAGTTCTTC | CASSQRTGYNEQFF
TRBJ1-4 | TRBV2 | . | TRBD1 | TGTGCCAGCTCCGGGACAGGAAATGAAAAACTGTTTTTT | CASSGTGNEKLFF
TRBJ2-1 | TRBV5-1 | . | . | TGCGCCAGCAGCTTGGAAGCCCACAATGAGCAGTTCTTC | CASSLEAHNEQFF
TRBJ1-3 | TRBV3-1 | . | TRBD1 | TGTGCCAGCAGCCAAGGGGCCCCGGGACAGCTCACGCGCTCTGGAAACACCATATATTTT | CASSQGAPGQLTRSGNTIYF
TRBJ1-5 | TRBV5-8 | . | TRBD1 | TGTGCCAGCAGCTTACAGGGGAGCCAGCCCCAGCATTTT | CASSLQGSQPQHF
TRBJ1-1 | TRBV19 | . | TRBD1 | TGTGCCAGTAGGGGACTAACAGGGGTATCGCACACTGAAGCTTTCTTT | CASRGLTGVSHTEAFF
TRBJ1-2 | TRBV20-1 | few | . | TGCAGTGCTAGGCGGGCTAACTATGGCTACACCTTC | CSARRANYGYTF
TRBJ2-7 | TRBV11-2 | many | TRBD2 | TGTGCCAGCAGCTTTCAGGGAGGGTACGAGCAGTACTTC | CASSFQGGYEQYF
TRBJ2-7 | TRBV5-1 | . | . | TGCGCCAGCAGCTTGGGGCGGTACGACCAGAGGGTATACGAGCAGTACTTC | CASSLGRYDQRVYEQYF
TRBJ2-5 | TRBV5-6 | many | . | TGTGCCAGCAGCGCTCTTAGGGGGAGGGGACAAGAGACCCAGTACTTC | CASSALRGRGQETQYF
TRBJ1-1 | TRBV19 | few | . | TGTGCCACGCAGGGGCCTACCACTGAAGCTTTCTTT | CATQGPTTEAFF
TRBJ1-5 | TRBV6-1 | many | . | TGTGCCAGCAAGCCGGGACAACACAATCAGCCCCAGCATTTT | CASKPGQHNQPQHF
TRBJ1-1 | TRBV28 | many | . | TGTGCCAGCAGCCCCATCCCGAACACTGAAGCTTTCTTT | CASSPIPNTEAFF
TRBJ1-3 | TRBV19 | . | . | TGTGCCAGTAGTACCTCCCGGGACACCCGGGCGGCTGGAAACACCATATATTTT | CASSTSRDTRAAGNTIYF
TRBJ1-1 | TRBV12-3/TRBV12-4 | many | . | TGTGCCAGCACCTTATCGGGCAGGATGAACACTGAAGCTTTCTTT | CASTLSGRMNTEAFF
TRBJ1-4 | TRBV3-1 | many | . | TGTGCCAGCAGCCAAGATGGTGGAGTCTGGGAAAAACTGTTTTTT | CASSQDGGVWEKLFF
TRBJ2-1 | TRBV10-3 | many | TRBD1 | TGTGCCATCAGACCGGGACAGAACAACAATGAGCAGTTCTTC | CAIRPGQNNNEQFF
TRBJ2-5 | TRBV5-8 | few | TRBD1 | TGTGCCAGCAGCCGTAGGTCGGGACAGCAAGAGACCCAGTACTTC | CASSRRSGQQETQYF
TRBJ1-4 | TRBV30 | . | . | TGTGCCTGGGGACCTCCGGGAGGAGGGAATGAAAAACTGTTTTTT | CAWGPPGGGNEKLFF
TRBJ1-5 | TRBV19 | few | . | TGTGCCAGTAGTATTAGCACAACCAATCAGCCCCAGCATTTT | CASSISTTNQPQHF
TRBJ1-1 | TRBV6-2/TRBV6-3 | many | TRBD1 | TGTGCCAGCCGGGGACAGTTGATGAACACTGAAGCTTTCTTT | CASRGQLMNTEAFF
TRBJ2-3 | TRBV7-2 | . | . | TGTGCCAGCAGCTTTCCGACTATAAGCACAGATACGCAGTATTTT | CASSFPTISTDTQYF
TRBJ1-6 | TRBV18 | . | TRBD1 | TGTGCCAGCTCACCAGCCGGGACAGGTGTTTCACCCCTCCACTTT | CASSPAGTGVSPLHF
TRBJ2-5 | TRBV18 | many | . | TGTGCCAGCTCACTCGAAATAACGATCGACGGACAGTCCGGGGAGACCCAGTACTTC | CASSLEITIDGQSGETQYF
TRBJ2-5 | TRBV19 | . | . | TGTGCCAGTAGTGATCCCCCGGACTGGGGGGTCCAAGAGACCCAGTACTTC | CASSDPPDWGVQETQYF
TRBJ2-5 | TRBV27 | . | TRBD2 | TGTGCCAGCAGTTTCCTGCGGGAGGCCCAAGAGACCCAGTACTTC | CASSFLREAQETQYF
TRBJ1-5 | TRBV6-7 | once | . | TGTGCCAGCAGTTTCCGTGGCGGGGCCCCTCAGCCCCAGCATTTT | CASSFRGGAPQPQHF
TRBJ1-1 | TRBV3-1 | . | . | TGTGCCAGCAGCTACATGGGGGCCACTGAAGCTTTCTTT | CASSYMGATEAFF
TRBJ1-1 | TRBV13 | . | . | TGTGCCAGCAGCCTGCAGACTGAAGCTTTCTTT | CASSLQTEAFF
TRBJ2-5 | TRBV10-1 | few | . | TGCGCCAGCAGTGAATTTCAGGGTTCAGAGACCCAGTACTTC | CASSEFQGSETQYF
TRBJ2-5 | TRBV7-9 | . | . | TGTACCAGCAGCTTAGCAAACTATCCCCAAGAGACCCAGTACTTC | CTSSLANYPQETQYF
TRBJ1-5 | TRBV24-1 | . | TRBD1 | TGTGCCACCAGTGATCGGGGACAGGGTGTCGATCAGCCCCAGCATTTT | CATSDRGQGVDQPQHF